The 6 T cell receptor beta chains listed next were all sequenced from one sample in a study of CD8+CD57+ T cells in acquired aplastic anemia (dated by TCRdb to 2016 to 2019). TCRdb names Illumina HiSeq 2000 as the instrument used. TCR beta VDJ combination and CDR3 sequence profiling used genomic DNA as the template. The raw public reads went through TCRdb reprocessing: fastp at Q25, MiXCR clone calling, in-frame beta chains kept. Each CDR3 protein gets just one entry, which takes the most common genes and DNA from the rows behind it. Here the sample has roughly 200,000 distinct CDR3 sequences; around 60% occur a single time. The ten top clones hold about 42% of the sample. Flow cytometry had shown CD8+CD57+ cell expansion in the patients selected for sequencing. The sequencing sample was made of sorted CD4+, CD8+, or CD8+CD57+ T cells (not recorded which) from PBMCs. Receptor source: a human donor with aplastic anemia.

As concerns this clonotype: Possible read error: a much larger clone is one base away. The CDR3 DNA is TGTGCCAGCAGGGTAAAAGGACAGGCCCTCAATCAGCCCCAGCATTTT. This gives the protein CASRVKGQALNQPQHF. The gene calls are TRBV6-2 or TRBV6-3 and TRBJ1-5; 7 bases line up with TRBD1. This CDR3 contains 16 residues. With 6 bases clipped from V and 3 bases from J, the junction kept 11 bases outside the gene matches. The germline V gene encodes CDR1 MNHEY and CDR2 SVGEGT.

The rearrangement joins TRBV6-6 to TRBJ2-3; D is undetermined. V lost 7 bases, J lost 3 bases, and 11 bases lay in between. CDR1 MNHNY and CDR2 SVGAGI come from the germline V gene (reference sequence). This CDR3 is built from 13 residues. CDR3 DNA sequence: TGTGCCAGCAAGCCAGGCAAGACAGATACGCAGTATTTT. This sequence encodes CASKPGKTDTQYF.

This clonotype was detected ten times or more. The chain has TRBV7-8 and TRBJ2-5, with 9 bases that match TRBD1. The germline V gene has CDR1 SGHVS and CDR2 FQNEAQ. The V segment lost 5 bases and the J segment 0 bases; nucleotides outside the gene matches: 19. This CDR3 has 20 residues. CDR3 in amino acids: CASSLGGQTGTGLNQETQYF. The CDR3 coding sequence is TGTGCCAGCAGCCTCGGGGGGCAGACTGGGACAGGGCTAAACCAAGAGACCCAGTACTTC. The whole variable domain, filled in from reference TRBV7-8 and TRBJ2-5, reads GAGVSQSPRYKVAKRGQDVALRCDPISGHVSLFWYQQALGQGPEFLTYFQNEAQLDKSGLPSDRFFAERPEGSVSTLKIQRTQQEDSAVYLCASSLGGQTGTGLNQETQYFGPGTRLLVL.

This chain connects TRBV15 to TRBJ2-7, with 8 bases that match TRBD2. Germline assignment: CDR1 LNHNV and CDR2 YYDKDF (reference sequence). J gave up 6 bases and V 0 bases, and 4 bases lay outside the gene matches. The CDR3 covers 14 residues. The CDR3 DNA is TGTGCCACCAGCAGAGAGACCGGGACTAGCGAGCAGTACTTC. Translating gives CATSRETGTSEQYF.

The CDR3 sequence is CASRVGQATNEKLFF. CDR3 in DNA: TGCGCCAGCAGAGTGGGACAGGCAACTAATGAAAAACTGTTTTTT. The gene calls are TRBV5-1 and TRBJ1-4; 8 positions agree with TRBD1. Germline CDR1 SGHRS, CDR2 YFSETQ. V was clipped by 5 bases and J by 0 bases; unmatched bases: 3. This CDR3 contains 15 residues.

V usage is TRBV20-1 and J usage is TRBJ2-1; 13 bases agree with TRBD2. The CDR3 length is 14 residues. Germline assignment: CDR1 DFQATT and CDR2 SNEGSKA (reference sequence). Losses at the gene ends were 3 bases for V and 9 bases for J; bases not matched to a gene: 5. CDR3 protein: CSARFRLAGGEQFF. The CDR3 DNA follows: TGCAGTGCTAGGTTCCGACTAGCGGGGGGTGAGCAGTTCTTC.